Listed below are T cell receptor beta chains from one sample, sequenced in a study of neurological immune-mediated disorders. TCRdb ran MiXCR on the 5' RACE reads and lists one entry per CDR3 protein. Of roughly 17,000 distinct CDR3 sequences detected, 2% to 3% appear once; the ten largest clones hold 5.5%. Sequenced material: PBMCs. The receptors here all came from a young woman with multiple sclerosis. Each CDR3 is given with its conserved first and last residue. The D gene is left open where the match is weak. Rows give clone size only sometimes, using once, few, many, or a class for an expanded clone.

clone size: many; V gene: TRBV6-5; D gene: -; J gene: TRBJ2-2; CDR3 length: 13; CDR3 protein: CASSYSYTGELFF; CDR3 DNA: TGTGCCAGCAGTTACTCTTACACCGGGGAGCTGTTTTTT
clone size: many; V gene: TRBV29-1; D gene: -; J gene: TRBJ2-5; CDR3 length: 10; CDR3 protein: CSVVGETQYF; CDR3 DNA: TGCAGCGTTGTAGGGGAGACCCAGTACTTC
clone size: many; V gene: TRBV7-8; D gene: TRBD2; J gene: TRBJ2-1; CDR3 length: 13; CDR3 protein: CASSASGREEQFF; CDR3 DNA: TGTGCCAGCAGCGCAAGCGGGAGGGAAGAGCAGTTCTTC
clone size: many; V gene: TRBV3-1; D gene: -; J gene: TRBJ2-6; CDR3 length: 15; CDR3 protein: CASSLGQTGANVLTF; CDR3 DNA: TGTGCCAGCAGCCTCGGACAGACTGGGGCCAACGTCCTGACTTTC
clone size: many; V gene: TRBV9; D gene: TRBD2; J gene: TRBJ2-4; CDR3 length: 15; CDR3 protein: CASSVTSGDKNIQYF; CDR3 DNA: TGTGCCAGCAGCGTAACCAGCGGGGATAAAAACATTCAGTACTTC
clone size: -; V gene: TRBV20-1; D gene: -; J gene: TRBJ2-1; CDR3 length: 12; CDR3 protein: CSASGSLQEQFF; CDR3 DNA: TGCAGTGCTAGTGGGTCGCTTCAGGAGCAGTTCTTC
clone size: many; V gene: TRBV7-6; D gene: TRBD1; J gene: TRBJ1-1; CDR3 length: 15; CDR3 protein: CASSLQVGQGAGAFF; CDR3 DNA: TGTGCCAGCAGCCTCCAGGTGGGACAGGGGGCTGGGGCTTTCTTT
clone size: -; V gene: TRBV5-1; D gene: -; J gene: TRBJ1-4; CDR3 length: 14; CDR3 protein: CASSLLGGREKLFF; CDR3 DNA: TGCGCCAGCAGCTTGCTGGGGGGCCGTGAAAAACTGTTTTTT
clone size: many; V gene: TRBV15; D gene: TRBD1; J gene: TRBJ1-1; CDR3 length: 17; CDR3 protein: CATSRDPTGWENTEAFF; CDR3 DNA: TGTGCCACCAGCAGAGATCCGACAGGGTGGGAGAACACTGAAGCTTTCTTT
clone size: many; V gene: TRBV5-6; D gene: -; J gene: TRBJ1-1; CDR3 length: 14; CDR3 protein: CASSQTGSRTEAFF; CDR3 DNA: TGTGCCAGCAGCCAAACAGGGTCGCGGACTGAAGCTTTCTTT
clone size: many; V gene: TRBV5-1; D gene: -; J gene: TRBJ1-5; CDR3 length: 14; CDR3 protein: CAGALDGSGEPQHF; CDR3 DNA: TGCGCCGGAGCTTTAGACGGGAGTGGAGAGCCCCAGCATTTT
clone size: -; V gene: TRBV5-1; D gene: -; J gene: TRBJ1-4; CDR3 length: 16; CDR3 protein: CASSLLDPATNEKLFF; CDR3 DNA: TGCGCCAGCAGCTTGCTGGACCCGGCAACTAATGAAAAACTGTTTTTT
clone size: few; V gene: TRBV10-2; D gene: TRBD1; J gene: TRBJ1-2; CDR3 length: 14; CDR3 protein: CASIRTGGMHGYTF; CDR3 DNA: TGCGCCAGCATCCGGACAGGGGGTATGCATGGCTACACCTTC
clone size: many; V gene: TRBV5-1; D gene: TRBD1; J gene: TRBJ2-7; CDR3 length: 14; CDR3 protein: CASSLGQGAYEQYF; CDR3 DNA: TGCGCCAGCAGCTTGGGCCAGGGGGCCTACGAGCAGTACTTC
clone size: many; V gene: TRBV7-8; D gene: -; J gene: TRBJ1-1; CDR3 length: 14; CDR3 protein: CASSINSVGTEAFF; CDR3 DNA: TGTGCCAGCAGCATAAATAGCGTTGGCACTGAAGCTTTCTTT
clone size: -; V gene: TRBV29-1; D gene: -; J gene: TRBJ1-4; CDR3 length: 12; CDR3 protein: CSVTNYNEKLFF; CDR3 DNA: TGCAGCGTTACGAACTATAATGAAAAACTGTTTTTT
clone size: many; V gene: TRBV29-1; D gene: TRBD1; J gene: TRBJ1-1; CDR3 length: 12; CDR3 protein: CSARQGNTEAFF; CDR3 DNA: TGCAGCGCTCGACAGGGGAACACTGAAGCTTTCTTT
clone size: many; V gene: TRBV20-1; D gene: TRBD2; J gene: TRBJ2-1; CDR3 length: 12; CDR3 protein: CSASTSVNEQFF; CDR3 DNA: TGCAGTGCTAGTACTAGCGTCAATGAGCAGTTCTTC
clone size: many; V gene: TRBV7-6; D gene: -; J gene: TRBJ1-3; CDR3 length: 16; CDR3 protein: CASSLAKGDSGNTIYF; CDR3 DNA: TGTGCCAGCAGCTTAGCGAAAGGAGACTCTGGAAACACCATATATTTT
clone size: medium-sized; V gene: TRBV20-1; D gene: TRBD1; J gene: TRBJ1-5; CDR3 length: 14; CDR3 protein: CSATRTGLGQPQHF; CDR3 DNA: TGCAGTGCTACCAGGACAGGCCTCGGTCAGCCCCAGCATTTT
clone size: many; V gene: TRBV12-3/TRBV12-4; D gene: TRBD1; J gene: TRBJ1-1; CDR3 length: 15; CDR3 protein: CASSGGTAPNTEAFF; CDR3 DNA: TGTGCCAGCAGTGGAGGGACAGCACCGAACACTGAAGCTTTCTTT
clone size: medium-sized; V gene: TRBV7-8; D gene: -; J gene: TRBJ2-1; CDR3 length: 13; CDR3 protein: CASSLGRSNEQFF; CDR3 DNA: TGTGCCAGCAGCTTAGGGAGGAGTAATGAGCAGTTCTTC
clone size: many; V gene: TRBV10-3; D gene: -; J gene: TRBJ2-7; CDR3 length: 14; CDR3 protein: CASFRGVGAYEQYF; CDR3 DNA: TGTGCCTCCTTCAGGGGGGTAGGGGCCTACGAGCAGTACTTC
clone size: many; V gene: TRBV20-1; D gene: -; J gene: TRBJ1-5; CDR3 length: 13; CDR3 protein: CSARDWAGQPQHF; CDR3 DNA: TGCAGTGCTAGAGATTGGGCGGGCCAGCCCCAGCATTTT
clone size: many; V gene: TRBV6-6; D gene: TRBD1; J gene: TRBJ2-3; CDR3 length: 15; CDR3 protein: CAIGSWDRVTDTQYF; CDR3 DNA: TGTGCCATTGGAAGCTGGGACAGGGTCACAGATACGCAGTATTTT
clone size: many; V gene: TRBV20-1; D gene: TRBD2; J gene: TRBJ2-1; CDR3 length: 13; CDR3 protein: CSPRAGGSSEQFF; CDR3 DNA: TGCAGTCCCAGAGCGGGCGGGAGCTCTGAGCAGTTCTTC
clone size: many; V gene: TRBV7-8; D gene: TRBD2; J gene: TRBJ2-5; CDR3 length: 15; CDR3 protein: CASSLYLADQETQYF; CDR3 DNA: TGTGCCAGCAGCCTCTACCTAGCGGACCAAGAGACCCAGTACTTC
clone size: medium-sized; V gene: TRBV29-1; D gene: TRBD1; J gene: TRBJ1-2; CDR3 length: 13; CDR3 protein: CSVGTAANYGYTF; CDR3 DNA: TGCAGCGTGGGGACAGCTGCTAACTATGGCTACACCTTC
clone size: many; V gene: TRBV9; D gene: -; J gene: TRBJ2-3; CDR3 length: 15; CDR3 protein: CASSPGTPYRDTQYF; CDR3 DNA: TGTGCCAGCAGCCCAGGGACTCCATACAGGGATACGCAGTATTTT
clone size: many; V gene: TRBV28; D gene: -; J gene: TRBJ1-2; CDR3 length: 15; CDR3 protein: CASSSSGTLHNGYTF; CDR3 DNA: TGTGCCAGCAGTTCCTCCGGGACGTTACATAATGGCTACACCTTC
clone size: few; V gene: TRBV20-1; D gene: -; J gene: TRBJ2-5; CDR3 length: 11; CDR3 protein: CSARTRETQYF; CDR3 DNA: TGCAGTGCTAGGACTAGGGAGACCCAGTACTTC
clone size: many; V gene: TRBV7-3; D gene: TRBD2; J gene: TRBJ2-3; CDR3 length: 16; CDR3 protein: CASSLSGLAGGDTQYF; CDR3 DNA: TGTGCCAGCAGCTTAAGCGGGTTAGCGGGGGGAGATACGCAGTATTTT
clone size: many; V gene: TRBV4-1; D gene: TRBD1; J gene: TRBJ2-4; CDR3 length: 16; CDR3 protein: CASSPGWQGARNIQYF; CDR3 DNA: TGCGCCAGCAGCCCCGGGTGGCAGGGGGCGCGGAACATTCAGTACTTC
clone size: many; V gene: TRBV7-2; D gene: TRBD2; J gene: TRBJ2-1; CDR3 length: 15; CDR3 protein: CASSLLAGEYNEQFF; CDR3 DNA: TGTGCCAGCAGCTTATTAGCGGGAGAGTACAATGAGCAGTTCTTC
clone size: many; V gene: TRBV7-6; D gene: -; J gene: TRBJ1-4; CDR3 length: 14; CDR3 protein: CASSSSGYNEKLFF; CDR3 DNA: TGTGCCAGCAGCTCTTCGGGGTATAATGAAAAACTGTTTTTT
clone size: many; V gene: TRBV20-1; D gene: -; J gene: TRBJ1-3; CDR3 length: 14; CDR3 protein: CSADHTNSGNTIYF; CDR3 DNA: TGCAGTGCGGATCACACGAACTCTGGAAACACCATATATTTT
clone size: many; V gene: TRBV6-6; D gene: TRBD2; J gene: TRBJ2-5; CDR3 length: 15; CDR3 protein: CASSSSGTSRETQYF; CDR3 DNA: TGTGCCAGCAGTTCCTCCGGGACTAGCAGGGAGACCCAGTACTTC
clone size: many; V gene: TRBV7-6; D gene: TRBD1; J gene: TRBJ2-7; CDR3 length: 14; CDR3 protein: CASSLFRGGTGQYF; CDR3 DNA: TGTGCCAGCAGCTTGTTCAGAGGGGGCACCGGGCAGTACTTC
clone size: -; V gene: TRBV7-9; D gene: -; J gene: TRBJ2-5; CDR3 length: 14; CDR3 protein: CASSLLGMRETQYF; CDR3 DNA: TGTGCCAGCAGCTTACTGGGGATGCGAGAGACCCAGTACTTC